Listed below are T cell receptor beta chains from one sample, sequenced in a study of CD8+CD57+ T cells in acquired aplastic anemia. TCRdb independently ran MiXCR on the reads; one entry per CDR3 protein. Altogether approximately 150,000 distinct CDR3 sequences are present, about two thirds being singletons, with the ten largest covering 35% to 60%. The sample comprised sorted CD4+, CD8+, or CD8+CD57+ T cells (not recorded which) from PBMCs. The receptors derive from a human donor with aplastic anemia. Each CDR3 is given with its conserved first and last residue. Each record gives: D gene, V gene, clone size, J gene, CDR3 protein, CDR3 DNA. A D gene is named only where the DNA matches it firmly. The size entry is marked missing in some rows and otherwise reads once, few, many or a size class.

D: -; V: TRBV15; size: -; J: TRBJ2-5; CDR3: CATSRDGVPETQYF; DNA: TGTGCCACCAGCAGAGATGGGGTTCCAGAGACCCAGTACTTC
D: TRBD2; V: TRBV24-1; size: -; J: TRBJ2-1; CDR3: CATSDFLAGGPNEQFF; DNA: TGTGCCACCAGTGATTTTCTAGCGGGGGGCCCAAATGAGCAGTTCTTC
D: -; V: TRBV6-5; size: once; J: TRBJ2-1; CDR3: CASSPRQSNEQFF; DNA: TGTGCCAGCAGTCCGAGGCAAAGCAATGAGCAGTTCTTC
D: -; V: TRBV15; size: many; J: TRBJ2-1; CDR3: CATSAPPMGNNEQFF; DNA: TGTGCCACCAGCGCCCCGCCCATGGGCAACAATGAGCAGTTCTTC
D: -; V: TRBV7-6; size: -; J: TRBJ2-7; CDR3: CASSQNIMAREQYF; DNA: TGTGCCAGCAGCCAAAATATAATGGCACGCGAGCAGTACTTC
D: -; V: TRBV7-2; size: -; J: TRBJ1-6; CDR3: CASSLEEGRRGSPLHF; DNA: TGTGCCAGCAGCTTAGAAGAAGGCAGACGGGGTTCACCCCTCCACTTT
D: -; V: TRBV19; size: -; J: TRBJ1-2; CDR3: CASTVDSMKGYTF; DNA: TGTGCCAGTACCGTGGACAGTATGAAAGGCTACACCTTC
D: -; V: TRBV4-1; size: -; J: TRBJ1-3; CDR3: CASSQGTGTGNTIYF; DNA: TGTGCCAGCAGCCAAGGAACAGGGACTGGAAACACCATATATTTT
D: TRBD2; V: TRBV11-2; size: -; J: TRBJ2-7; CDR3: CASSLGLVPFEQYF; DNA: TGTGCCAGCAGCTTGGGACTAGTTCCGTTCGAGCAGTACTTC
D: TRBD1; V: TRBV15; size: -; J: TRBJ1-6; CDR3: CATSRWVGTGGSPLHF; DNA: TGTGCCACCAGCAGATGGGTGGGGACAGGGGGTTCACCCCTCCACTTT
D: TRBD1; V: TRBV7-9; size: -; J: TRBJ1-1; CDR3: CASSLQGARTEAFF; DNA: TGTGCCAGCAGTCTACAGGGGGCGCGCACTGAAGCTTTCTTT
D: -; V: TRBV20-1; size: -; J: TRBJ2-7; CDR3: CSARDDKQGHPYEQYF; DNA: TGCAGTGCTAGAGACGATAAACAGGGACACCCCTACGAGCAGTACTTC
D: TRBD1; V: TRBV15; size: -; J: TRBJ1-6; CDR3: CATSIPGQGASNSPLHF; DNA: TGTGCCACCAGCATCCCGGGACAGGGGGCTTCTAATTCACCCCTCCACTTT
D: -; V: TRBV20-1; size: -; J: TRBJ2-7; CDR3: CSARVPGGVEQYF; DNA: TGCAGTGCTAGAGTACCCGGAGGGGTCGAGCAGTACTTC
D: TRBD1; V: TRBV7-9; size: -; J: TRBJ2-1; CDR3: CASSVRTGPRNEQFF; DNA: TGTGCCAGCAGCGTGCGGACAGGGCCCCGCAATGAGCAGTTCTTC
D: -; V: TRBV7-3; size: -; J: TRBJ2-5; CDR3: CASSLGPKETQYF; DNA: TGTGCCAGCAGCTTAGGTCCGAAAGAGACCCAGTACTTC
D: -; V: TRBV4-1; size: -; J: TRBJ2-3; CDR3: CASSRESTDTQYF; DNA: TGCGCCAGCAGCCGGGAAAGCACAGATACGCAGTATTTT
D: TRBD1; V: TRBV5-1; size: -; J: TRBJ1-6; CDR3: CASSLVQGVGSPLHF; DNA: TGCGCCAGCAGCTTAGTGCAGGGGGTCGGTTCACCCCTCCACTTT
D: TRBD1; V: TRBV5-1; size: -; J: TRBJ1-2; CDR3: CASSFDGTGGDGYTF; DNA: TGCGCCAGCAGCTTTGACGGGACAGGGGGCGATGGCTACACCTTC
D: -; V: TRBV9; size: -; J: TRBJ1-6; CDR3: CASSVGGAGDSPLHF; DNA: TGTGCCAGCAGCGTAGGTGGGGCTGGGGATTCACCCCTCCACTTT
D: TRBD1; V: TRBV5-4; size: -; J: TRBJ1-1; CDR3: CASSLQGAVGTEAFF; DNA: TGTGCCAGCAGTTTACAGGGGGCGGTCGGCACTGAAGCTTTCTTT
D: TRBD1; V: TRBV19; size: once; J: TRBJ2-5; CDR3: CASSIDGRTGETKYF; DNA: TGTGCCAGTAGTATTGACGGGAGGACAGGGGAGACCAAGTACTTC
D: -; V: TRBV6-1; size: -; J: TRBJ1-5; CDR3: CASSEMTALLRQPQHF; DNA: TGTGCCAGCAGTGAGATGACGGCTTTACTCCGCCAGCCCCAGCATTTT
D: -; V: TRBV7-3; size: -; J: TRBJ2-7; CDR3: CASSQDRWGTHYEQYF; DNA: TGCGCCAGCAGCCAAGATCGGTGGGGGACACACTACGAGCAGTACTTC
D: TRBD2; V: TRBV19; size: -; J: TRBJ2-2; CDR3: CASSTSGITGELFF; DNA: TGTGCCAGTAGTACTAGCGGGATTACCGGGGAGCTGTTTTTT
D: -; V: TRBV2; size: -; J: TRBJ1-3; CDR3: CASSEYDGTLSGNTIYF; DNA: TGTGCCAGCAGTGAATATGACGGCACCCTCTCTGGAAACACCATATATTTT
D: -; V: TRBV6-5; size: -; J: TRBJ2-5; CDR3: CASSFPTDQGSQYF; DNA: TGTGCCAGCAGTTTTCCGACAGACCAGGGTAGCCAGTACTTC